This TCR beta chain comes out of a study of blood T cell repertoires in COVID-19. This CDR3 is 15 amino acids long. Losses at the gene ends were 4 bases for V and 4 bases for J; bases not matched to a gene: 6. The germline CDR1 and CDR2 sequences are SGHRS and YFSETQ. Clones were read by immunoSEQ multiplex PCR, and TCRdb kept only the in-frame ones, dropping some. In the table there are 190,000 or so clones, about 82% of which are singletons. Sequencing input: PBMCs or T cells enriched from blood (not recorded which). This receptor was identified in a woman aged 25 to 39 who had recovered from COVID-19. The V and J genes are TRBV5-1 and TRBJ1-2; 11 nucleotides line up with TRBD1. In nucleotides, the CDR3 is TGCGCCAGCAGCCCGGGACAGGGGGGCGGCTATGGCTACACCTTC. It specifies CASSPGQGGGYGYTF. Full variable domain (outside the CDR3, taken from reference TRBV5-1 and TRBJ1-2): KAGVTQTPRYLIKTRGQQVTLSCSPISGHRSVSWYQQTPGQGLQFLFEYFSETQRNKGNFPGRFSGRQFSNSRSEMNVSTLELGDSALYLCASSPGQGGGYGYTFGSGTRLTVV.